Below, one T cell receptor beta chain is given with its context. Sequenced by immunoSEQ multiplex PCR; TCRdb stores in-frame clones only, minus some. The sample has tens of thousands of clones, roughly 92% seen once. These data are taken from a study of T cell changes during pregnancy in multiple sclerosis. Looked up from germline, CDR1 is GTSNPN and CDR2 is SVGIG (reference sequence). There are 11 residues in the CDR3. The V end lost 2 bases, the J end lost 3 bases, and 5 bases lay between the germline ends. This clonotype was obtained from a female donor with multiple sclerosis, enrolled in a pregnancy study. The chain recombines TRBV30 with TRBJ2-7; the D is unclear. The material was peripheral blood, obtained in the first trimester of pregnancy. In nucleotides, the CDR3 is TGTGCCTGGAGTCCAGACTACGAGCAGTACTTC. Its translation is CAWSPDYEQYF.